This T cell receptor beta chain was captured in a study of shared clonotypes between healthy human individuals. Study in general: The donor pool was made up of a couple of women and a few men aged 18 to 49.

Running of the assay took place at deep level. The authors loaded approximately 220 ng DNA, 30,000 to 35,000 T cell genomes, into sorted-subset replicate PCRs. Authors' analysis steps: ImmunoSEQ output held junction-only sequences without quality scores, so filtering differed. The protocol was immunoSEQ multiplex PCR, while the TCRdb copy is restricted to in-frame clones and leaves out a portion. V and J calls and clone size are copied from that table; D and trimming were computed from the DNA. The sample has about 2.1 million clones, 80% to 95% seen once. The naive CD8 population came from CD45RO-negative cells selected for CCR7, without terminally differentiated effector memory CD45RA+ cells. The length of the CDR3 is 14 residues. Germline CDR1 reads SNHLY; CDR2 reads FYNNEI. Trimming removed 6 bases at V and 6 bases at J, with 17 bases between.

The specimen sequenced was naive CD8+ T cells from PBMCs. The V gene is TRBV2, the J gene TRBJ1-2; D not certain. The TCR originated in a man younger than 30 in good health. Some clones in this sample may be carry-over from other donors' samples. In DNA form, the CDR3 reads TGTGCCAGCAGGGGGATTGACCTCGACAATGGCTACACCTTC. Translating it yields CASRGIDLDNGYTF.